Reported below is one T cell receptor (beta chain). The data are from a study of blood T cell repertoires in COVID-19. Study information: The study drew acute and convalescent COVID-19 samples from the United States, Italy and Spain. PBMCs, B-cell-depleted T cells, or T cells provided the cDNA or gDNA that made up the material.

The germline gives CDR1 SGDLS, CDR2 YYNGEE. This CDR3 has 13 amino acids. The J segment lost 7 bases and the V segment lost 3 bases, leaving 3 bases of the junction unmatched. Original data processing: How many nucleated cells were present was estimated from reference gene primer amplification. Sequenced by immunoSEQ multiplex PCR; TCRdb stores in-frame clones only, minus some. D and trimming were read from the DNA, whereas the V and J calls and clone size are those reported in that table. The sample consists of about 190,000 clones, about 85% of them appearing once. This receptor was obtained from a man in his 70s with active or convalescent COVID-19. V usage is TRBV9 and J usage is TRBJ1-5, with 8 bases fitting TRBD1. Sequenced sample: peripheral blood. The CDR3 DNA reads as TGTGCCAGCAGCGACAGGGGGGGACAGCCCCAGCATTTT. This encodes CASSDRGGQPQHF.